This entry concerns a single T cell receptor (beta chain). Its matching antigen is unknown. The sample is drawn from a study of cytomegalovirus exposure and HLA in healthy donors. Findings and caveats of the study: According to reports, the classifier identified cytomegalovirus status with high specificity and sensitivity.

The PCR made use of 60 Vbeta and 13 Jbeta primers. The table came from immunoSEQ multiplex PCR; TCRdb's copy has only in-frame clones and leaves some out. The sample has around 39,000 clones; approximately 80% are singletons. The germline V gene has CDR1 SGHTA and CDR2 FQGNSA. This CDR3 comprises 15 residues. The junction had 5 bases not matched to a gene; V was cut back by 2 bases and J by 1 base. Sequenced: PBMCs. This sequence joins TRBV7-2 and TRBJ2-7; 7 bases fit TRBD2. The sequence came from a man in his thirties or forties in good health and CMV-seronegative. The CDR3 DNA follows: TGTGCCAGCAGCTTACTCCCTAGCGGATCCTACGAGCAGTACTTC. It encodes CASSLLPSGSYEQYF.